The 28 T cell receptor beta chains given below trace back to one sample, sequenced in a study of cytomegalovirus exposure and HLA in healthy donors (dated by TCRdb to about 2017). The library was built by means of the immunoSEQ multiplex PCR assay. A mixture of 60 forward primers for TCR Vbeta segments and 13 reverse primers for TCR Jbeta segments was used in the multiplex PCR. In its TCRdb copy, this immuneACCESS table keeps in-frame sequences only and misses some clones. Where compared with another copy, unresolved V genes explain less than half of these, and the others have no known cause. The sample table holds over 150,000 clones, of which roughly 77% were seen once. In total, the top ten clones hold roughly 8% of the sample. The sample taken for sequencing was PBMCs. Receptors were obtained from a man younger than 40 in good health and CMV-seropositive.

This chain uses TRBV9 with TRBJ2-5, with 8 bases that match TRBD1. The junction had 8 bases not matched to a gene; V was cut back by 3 bases and J by 1 base. Germline-derived CDR1 and CDR2 are SGDLS and YYNGEE. The CDR3 is made up of 16 amino acids. This chain's CDR3 is CASSARTGRIQETQYF. In DNA form, the CDR3 reads TGTGCCAGCAGCGCCCGGACAGGGAGGATCCAAGAGACCCAGTACTTC.

V gene TRBV28 combines with J gene TRBJ2-3; possible D gene TRBD2, 7 bases. Deletions cut 5 bases from V and 5 bases from J, with 14 bases between. Germline V gene sequence: CDR1 MDHEN, CDR2 SYDVKM. The CDR3 consists of 14 residues. CDR3 sequence: CASSPHGGQDTQYF. The CDR3 DNA follows: TGTGCCAGCAGTCCGCACGGGGGGCAAGATACGCAGTATTTT.

V and J are TRBV6-5 and TRBJ1-1, with a weak D call TRBD1 (6 bases). CDR3 length equals 14 residues. From germline, CDR1 is MNHEY and CDR2 SVGAGI. Trimming took 5 bases from V and 1 from J, leaving 11 bases between them. The CDR3 region is CASSRGGPNTEAFF. In nucleotides, the CDR3 is TGTGCCAGCAGTAGGGGGGGGCCGAACACTGAAGCTTTCTTT.

The V and J genes are TRBV19 and TRBJ1-2; no clear D. V was clipped by 4 bases and J by 0 bases, with 9 bases between them. This CDR3 spans 14 amino acids. Germline CDR1 LNHDA, CDR2 SQIVND (reference sequence). The CDR3: CASSRAPPNYGYTF. The CDR3 coding sequence is TGTGCCAGTAGTAGAGCACCTCCTAACTATGGCTACACCTTC.

The chain links TRBV4-2 to TRBJ2-1; 9 nucleotides match TRBD2. In germline, CDR1 is LGHNA, CDR2 YNFKEQ. This CDR3 has 17 amino acids. Germline trimming cut 0 bases from V and 3 bases from J; bases unmatched to any gene: 6. As DNA, the CDR3 is TGTGCCAGCAGCCAAGATCCCGCTAGCGGGGTCTACAATGAGCAGTTCTTC. It codes for CASSQDPASGVYNEQFF.

This chain connects TRBV30 to TRBJ2-7, with TRBD2 matching 13 bases. The germline gives CDR1 GTSNPN, CDR2 SVGIG (reference sequence). The CDR3 contains 18 residues. The V gene end was trimmed by 4 bases and the J gene end by 2 bases; junction bases not matched to a gene: 14. The CDR3 DNA reads TGTGCCTGGACTCTGCGACTAGGACTAGCGGGGGTTACCTACGAGCAGTACTTC. It translates to CAWTLRLGLAGVTYEQYF.

This sequence joins TRBV7-9 and TRBJ2-2; 8 nucleotides match TRBD2. This CDR3 region has 16 residues. CDR1 is SEHNR and CDR2 is FQNEAQ in the germline V gene (reference sequence). With 0 bases clipped from V and 2 bases from J, the junction kept 2 bases outside the gene matches. The CDR3 region is CASSLAAGGNTGELFF. The CDR3 DNA reads TGTGCCAGCAGCTTAGCGGCGGGAGGAAACACCGGGGAGCTGTTTTTT.

The CDR3 DNA follows: TGTGCCAGCAGCCTCCGGGACAGTTTGAACACTGAAGCTTTCTTT. Translating it yields CASSLRDSLNTEAFF. This chain uses TRBV7-2 with TRBJ1-1, with TRBD1 matching over 7 bases. Per germline, CDR1 SGHTA and CDR2 FQGNSA. V dropped 5 bases and J dropped 0; count of bases not matched to a gene: 6. The CDR3 length is 15 residues.

This clone was recorded once. This chain connects TRBV19 to TRBJ2-7, with TRBD2 matching over 7 bases. Germline V gene lookup returns CDR1 LNHDA and CDR2 SQIVND (reference sequence). V was pared by 0 bases and J by 4 bases, with 3 bases of the junction left unmatched. This CDR3 is 14 amino acids long. This CDR3 reads CASSIDTSEYEQYF. The CDR3 region has the DNA TGTGCCAGTAGTATAGATACTAGCGAGTACGAGCAGTACTTC.

For this clone: Its ends do not fully match the called genes, so a read error is possible. The J gene is TRBJ2-7, the V gene TRBV7-3, with a tentative D call TRBD2 (6 bases). The CDR3 loop spans 13 amino acids. Germline assignment: CDR1 SGHTA and CDR2 FQGTGA. The CDR3 DNA follows: TGTGCCAGCAGCGTAACCGGGAGCTACGAGCAGTACTTC. As protein: CASSVTGSYEQYF.

This clone was counted only a few times. This chain links TRBV10-3 with TRBJ2-3, with unresolved D. The CDR3 length is 13 residues. Trimming left V 4 bases short and J 0 bases short, with 5 bases between. From germline, CDR1 is ENHRY and CDR2 SYGVKD. The CDR3 reads CAISATSTDTQYF. CDR3 coding DNA: TGTGCCATCAGTGCGACTAGCACAGATACGCAGTATTTT.

In this sample, this clone turned up a few times. The chain has TRBV6-1 and TRBJ1-4; 7 nucleotides agree with TRBD1. Germline CDR1 and CDR2: MNHNS and SASEGT. This CDR3 is built from 16 residues. V dropped 4 bases and J dropped 1; count of bases not matched to a gene: 6. The CDR3 bases are TGTGCCAGCAGTGGGAGGGACAGAATAACTAATGAAAAACTGTTTTTT. It codes for CASSGRDRITNEKLFF.

This chain links TRBV29-1 with TRBJ2-7; 7 bases match TRBD1. Germline loops: CDR1 SQVTM, CDR2 ANQGSEA. Germline trimming cut 6 bases from V and 1 base from J; bases unmatched to any gene: 12. This CDR3 has 15 residues. Here the CDR3 DNA reads TGCAGCGTCCCTTCCGGAACAGGGGTATCCTACGAGCAGTACTTC. Encoded protein: CSVPSGTGVSYEQYF.

The gene calls are TRBV6-5 and TRBJ1-5, with D hard to call. V shed 6 bases and J shed 4 bases, with 13 bases lying between them. Per germline, CDR1 MNHEY and CDR2 SVGAGI. This CDR3 comprises 14 residues. The CDR3: CASRISGENQPQHF. The CDR3 DNA reads as TGTGCCAGCAGAATCTCGGGAGAAAATCAGCCCCAGCATTTT.

J is TRBJ2-5 and V is TRBV6-5; D call uncertain. There are 14 residues in the CDR3. The germline CDR1 and CDR2 sequences are MNHEY and SVGAGI. Trimming took off 5 bases at V and 5 bases at J, with 15 bases between the two ends. The CDR3 coding sequence is TGTGCCAGCAGTACCGCCGAGCTCGGGGAGACCCAGTACTTC. It translates to CASSTAELGETQYF.

This chain uses TRBV28 with TRBJ1-1; unclear D gene. With 2 bases removed from V and 5 bases from J, the gap between germline ends came to 9 bases. The CDR3 spans 13 residues. The germline gives CDR1 MDHEN, CDR2 SYDVKM. CDR3 sequence: CASSLIVATEAFF. Written as DNA, the CDR3 is TGTGCCAGCAGTTTAATAGTCGCTACTGAAGCTTTCTTT.

This clone was found once. The V gene is TRBV4-1, the J gene TRBJ1-1, with 8 nucleotides matching TRBD1. The trim removed 1 base at V and 3 bases at J, leaving 13 bases unmatched. The CDR3 is 18 amino acids. Germline V gene lookup returns CDR1 MGHRA and CDR2 YSYEKL. The CDR3 loop reads CASSQVRQGPGPDTEAFF. The CDR3 DNA is TGCGCCAGCAGCCAAGTCCGACAGGGGCCCGGTCCGGACACTGAAGCTTTCTTT.

The V and J genes are TRBV28 and TRBJ2-1, with 8 bases lining up with TRBD1. V was clipped by 6 bases and J by 5 bases; unmatched bases: 12. Per germline, CDR1 MDHEN and CDR2 SYDVKM. The CDR3 has 16 amino acids. This CDR3 is CASRDEDRGYHNEQFF. The CDR3, as DNA: TGTGCCAGCAGGGATGAAGACAGGGGTTACCACAATGAGCAGTTCTTC.

This clone was observed a single time. The chain joins TRBV4-2 to TRBJ1-2; tentatively, D is TRBD1 (6 bases). The germline V gene encodes CDR1 LGHNA and CDR2 YNFKEQ. The CDR3 runs 16 residues. The V end lost 0 bases, the J end lost 0 bases, and 11 bases lay between the germline ends. The CDR3 region is CASSQDLQGANYGYTF. The CDR3 DNA follows: TGTGCCAGCAGCCAAGATTTACAGGGAGCTAACTATGGCTACACCTTC.

The chain employs TRBV5-1 and TRBJ2-1, with 10 bases aligning to TRBD2. Looked up from germline, CDR1 is SGHRS and CDR2 is YFSETQ. The junction had 9 bases not matched to a gene; V was cut back by 0 bases and J by 0 bases. This CDR3 is 19 amino acids long. This CDR3 is CASSLGRAGGPGSYNEQFF. The CDR3 DNA sequence: TGCGCCAGCAGCTTGGGTAGAGCGGGAGGGCCCGGCTCCTACAATGAGCAGTTCTTC.

This chain connects TRBV29-1 to TRBJ1-1; D uncertain. The CDR3 sequence is 13 residues long. Trimming left V 4 bases short and J 0 bases short, with 9 bases between. CDR1 is SQVTM and CDR2 is ANQGSEA in the germline V gene. This chain's CDR3 is CSVVREVNTEAFF. CDR3 DNA sequence: TGCAGCGTTGTGCGGGAGGTGAACACTGAAGCTTTCTTT. The full variable domain, rest sourced from reference TRBV29-1 and TRBJ1-1, is SAVISQKPSRDICQRGTSLTIQCQVDSQVTMMFWYRQQPGQSLTLIATANQGSEATYESGFVIDKFPISRPNLTFSTLTVSNMSPEDSSIYLCSVVREVNTEAFFGQGTRLTVV.

The chain links TRBV28 to TRBJ2-7, with 7 bases lining up with TRBD2. The CDR3 runs 16 residues. J was trimmed by 0 bases and V by 3 bases; bases with no gene match: 8. Germline V gene lookup returns CDR1 MDHEN and CDR2 SYDVKM. CDR3 DNA sequence: TGTGCCAGCAGTTTTCACCTAGCGGTGCTCTCCTACGAGCAGTACTTC. It yields the protein CASSFHLAVLSYEQYF.

The chain's CDR3 is CASSQTWGGSGDEQYF. The CDR3 nucleotides are TGCGCCAGCAGCCAAACCTGGGGAGGTTCGGGAGACGAGCAGTACTTC. The chain combines TRBV4-3 with TRBJ2-7; TRBD2 might be the D (6 bases). CDR3 length: 16 amino acids. Germline V lookup: CDR1 LGHNA, CDR2 YSLEER. Trimming pared 2 bases from V and 5 bases from J, leaving 19 bases between.

On this clone itself: The junction departs from germline at one end; a sequencing error may be responsible. This sample also contains other DNA sequences that code for the same CDR3. This sequence joins TRBV2 and TRBJ2-5; no clear D gene. This CDR3 has 11 amino acids. CDR1 and CDR2 from the germline V gene are SNHLY and FYNNEI. For the CDR3, the DNA is TGCGCCAGCAAAGAGGAAGAGACCCAGTACTTC. The encoded protein is CASKEEETQYF.

This clone was seen just once. This chain links TRBV27 with TRBJ1-1, with a weak D call TRBD1 (5 bases). The length of the CDR3 is 15 residues. The V gene's germline CDR1 is MNHEY and CDR2 SMNVEV (reference sequence). With 5 bases removed from V and 0 bases from J, the gap between germline ends came to 13 bases. For the CDR3, the DNA is TGTGCCAGCAGTCCGCGGACACCTTTGAACACTGAAGCTTTCTTT. Amino acids: CASSPRTPLNTEAFF.

This clone was recorded a few times. The chain recombines TRBV11-2 with TRBJ2-1; 7 bases match TRBD1. Trimming at V came to 5 bases and at J to 3 bases, leaving 13 bases not matched to a gene. This CDR3 has 17 amino acids. In germline, CDR1 is SGHAT, CDR2 FQNNGV. The DNA for the CDR3 is TGTGCCAGCAGCCAATTTCCGGGACAGATTTTCTACAATGAGCAGTTCTTC. Residues: CASSQFPGQIFYNEQFF. The variable domain in full, completed from reference TRBV11-2 and TRBJ2-1, reads EAGVAQSPRYKIIEKRQSVAFWCNPISGHATLYWYQQILGQGPKLLIQFQNNGVVDDSQLPKDRFSAERLKGVDSTLKIQPAKLEDSAVYLCASSQFPGQIFYNEQFFGPGTRLTVL.

The chain joins TRBV19 to TRBJ1-3; D not certain. Between the trimmed V and J ends, which lost 11 bases and 4 bases, there was a span of 12 bases. From germline, CDR1 is LNHDA and CDR2 SQIVND (reference sequence). The length of the CDR3 is 12 residues. CDR3 sequence: CAGGLKGNTIYF. CDR3 nucleotides: TGTGCCGGAGGGCTGAAAGGAAACACCATATATTTT.

The chain uses TRBV7-9 and TRBJ2-7; D is perhaps TRBD1 (5 bases). Trimming took 1 base from V and 3 from J, leaving 10 bases between them. Germline V gives CDR1 SEHNR, CDR2 FQNEAQ (reference sequence). The CDR3 runs to 14 residues. In DNA form, the CDR3 reads TGTGCCAGCAGCTTAGTACAGGCTAACTACGAGCAGTACTTC. Translated: CASSLVQANYEQYF.